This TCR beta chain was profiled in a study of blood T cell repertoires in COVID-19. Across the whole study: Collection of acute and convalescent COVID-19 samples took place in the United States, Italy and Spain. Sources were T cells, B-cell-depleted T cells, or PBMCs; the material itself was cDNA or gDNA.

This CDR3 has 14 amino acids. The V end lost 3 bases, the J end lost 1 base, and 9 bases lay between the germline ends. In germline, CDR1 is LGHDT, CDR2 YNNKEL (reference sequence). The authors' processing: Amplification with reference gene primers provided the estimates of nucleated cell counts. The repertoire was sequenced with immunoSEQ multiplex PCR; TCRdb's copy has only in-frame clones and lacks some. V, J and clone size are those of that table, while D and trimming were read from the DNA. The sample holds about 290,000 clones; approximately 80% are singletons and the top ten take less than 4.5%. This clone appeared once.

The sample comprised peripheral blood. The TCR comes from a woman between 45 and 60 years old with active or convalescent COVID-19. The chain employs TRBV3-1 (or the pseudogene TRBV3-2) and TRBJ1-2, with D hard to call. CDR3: CASSQPTGNYGYTF. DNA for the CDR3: TGTGCCAGCAGCCAGCCGACTGGTAACTATGGCTACACCTTC.